This is a list of T cell receptor beta chains from one sample in a study of cytomegalovirus exposure and HLA in healthy donors. Method: immunoSEQ multiplex PCR; TCRdb's copy keeps in-frame clones and lacks some. The data contain under 35,000 clones, around 60% of them singletons. Input material: PBMCs. The receptors stem from a man aged 45 to 65 in good health and CMV-seropositive. Each CDR3 is given with its conserved first and last residue. The order of the fields is D gene, V gene, clone size, CDR3 length, J gene, CDR3 DNA, CDR3 protein. D genes are given only for firm matches. The listing skips clone size in some rows; elsewhere it reads once, few, many or a size class.

D gene: TRBD1
V gene: TRBV25-1
clone size: NA
CDR3 length: 15
J gene: TRBJ2-2
CDR3 DNA: TGTGCCAGCAGTGCAGGGGGAGACAACACCGGGGAGCTGTTTTTT
CDR3 protein: CASSAGGDNTGELFF

D gene: TRBD2
V gene: TRBV29-1
clone size: once
CDR3 length: 12
J gene: TRBJ2-5
CDR3 DNA: TGCAGCGTTGTGGCGGGAGGAGAGACCCAGTACTTC
CDR3 protein: CSVVAGGETQYF

D gene: NA
V gene: TRBV29-1
clone size: NA
CDR3 length: 12
J gene: TRBJ1-2
CDR3 DNA: TGCAGCGTTGCCCAGGGTGACTATGGCTACACCTTC
CDR3 protein: CSVAQGDYGYTF

D gene: NA
V gene: TRBV28
clone size: NA
CDR3 length: 16
J gene: TRBJ2-1
CDR3 DNA: TGTGCCAGCAGTACCCCGTCGGAGACTAGTGGCGATGAGCAGTTCTTC
CDR3 protein: CASSTPSETSGDEQFF

D gene: NA
V gene: TRBV15
clone size: once
CDR3 length: 15
J gene: TRBJ2-7
CDR3 DNA: TGTGCCACCAGCAGAGATCAAGGGGGTCTGGACGAGCAGTACTTC
CDR3 protein: CATSRDQGGLDEQYF

D gene: TRBD1
V gene: TRBV2
clone size: NA
CDR3 length: 11
J gene: TRBJ1-1
CDR3 DNA: TGTGCCAGCGCCTCACGGGACAGGGCTTTCTTT
CDR3 protein: CASASRDRAFF

D gene: NA
V gene: TRBV9
clone size: once
CDR3 length: 14
J gene: TRBJ1-2
CDR3 DNA: TGTGCCAGCAGCGTAGGTCCGGGGAACTATGGCTACACCTTC
CDR3 protein: CASSVGPGNYGYTF

D gene: TRBD1
V gene: TRBV6-1
clone size: NA
CDR3 length: 15
J gene: TRBJ1-4
CDR3 DNA: TGTGCCAGCAGTGACGATGGGACAGGGGGAGAAAAACTGTTTTTT
CDR3 protein: CASSDDGTGGEKLFF

D gene: NA
V gene: TRBV19
clone size: few
CDR3 length: 12
J gene: TRBJ1-2
CDR3 DNA: TGTGCCAGTAGCCCGTCCCGGGACATATTTACCTTC
CDR3 protein: CASSPSRDIFTF

D gene: TRBD1
V gene: TRBV5-6
clone size: few
CDR3 length: 14
J gene: TRBJ1-1
CDR3 DNA: TGTGCCAGCAGCCCCGGGACAGGGGCCCGTGAAGCTTTCTTT
CDR3 protein: CASSPGTGAREAFF

D gene: TRBD1
V gene: TRBV6-5
clone size: NA
CDR3 length: 15
J gene: TRBJ2-5
CDR3 DNA: TGTGCCAGCAGATCGACAGGGGCGCTAAGTAAGACCCAGTACTTC
CDR3 protein: CASRSTGALSKTQYF

D gene: NA
V gene: TRBV5-1
clone size: NA
CDR3 length: 13
J gene: TRBJ2-5
CDR3 DNA: TGCGCCACCACAGAAGGGGTGGGAGAGACCCAGTACTTC
CDR3 protein: CATTEGVGETQYF